What follows describes a single T cell receptor (beta chain). Its antigen is not identified. Typically approximately 95% of enriched cells were CD4+. This record belongs to a study of untreated major depressive disorder. Study results and caveats: Depressed patients' CD4+ T cells carried increased TRBV05-01 (Vbeta 5.1) usage versus control CD4+ T cells.

V shed 0 bases and J shed 4 bases, with 7 bases lying between them. The CDR3 has 13 residues. The germline V gene encodes CDR1 SGDLS and CDR2 YYNGEE. Sequencing was performed with immunoSEQ multiplex PCR; in TCRdb, only in-frame clones are kept and a portion is missing. The table records about 20,000 clones, roughly nine tenths of them present only once. The sequencing input was CD4+ T cells from PBMCs. V usage is TRBV9 and J usage is TRBJ1-2; the D is unclear. This clonotype was obtained from a woman in her thirties or forties with major depressive disorder. The DNA of the CDR3 is TGTGCCAGCAGCGTAGATGTCGGCTATGGCTACACCTTC. Its translation: CASSVDVGYGYTF.